Here is one TCR beta chain with its context. The CDR3 extends over 16 amino acids. Germline CDR1 is SGHVS and CDR2 is FNYEAQ. Trimming pared 6 bases from V and 3 bases from J, leaving 18 bases between. These data are taken from a study of T cell repertoires in cytomegalovirus infection. Study-wide background: Signatures in public TCR beta sequences pointed to both CMV infection and matching HLA type.

One entry per CDR3 protein, called by TCRdb with MiXCR from the reads. The table includes about 530,000 distinct CDR3 sequences, more than 25% detected once. This sequence joins TRBV7-6 and TRBJ1-3, with a weak D call TRBD1 (6 bases). The clonotype was recovered from a human donor in good health (CMV status not recorded). Some clones in this sample may be carry-over from other donors' samples. Sequences were obtained from PBMCs. The CDR3 DNA follows: TGTGCCAGCAGTCAAGAAGGGGGGCTTGTTGGAAACACCATATATTTT. Translation gives CASSQEGGLVGNTIYF.